Following are 28 T cell receptor beta chains from one sample sequenced in a study of T-cell reconstitution after alpha-beta-depleted transplantation in children. Library preparation (for TCRbeta) was performed with unique molecular identifiers. TCRdb analysed the PCR reads with MiXCR anew, one entry per CDR3 protein. The sample records roughly 590,000 distinct CDR3 sequences, 16% being singletons. Sequenced material: PBMCs from the stem cell graft donor, taken from the stem cell graft. These receptors all stem from a human donor who donated a stem cell graft to a child with acute myeloid leukemia.

This clonotype was seen more than once but under ten times. The chain has TRBV11-2 and TRBJ2-2, with a tentative D call TRBD2 (6 bases). Trimming left V 1 base short and J 0 bases short, with 15 bases between. Per the germline V gene, CDR1 is SGHAT and CDR2 is FQNNGV. This CDR3 region has 18 residues. The CDR3 is CASSLVGGTSSNTGELFF. The CDR3, as DNA: TGTGCCAGCAGCTTAGTAGGCGGGACTTCCTCGAACACCGGGGAGCTGTTTTTT. Variable domain in full (rest from reference TRBV11-2 and TRBJ2-2): EAGVAQSPRYKIIEKRQSVAFWCNPISGHATLYWYQQILGQGPKLLIQFQNNGVVDDSQLPKDRFSAERLKGVDSTLKIQPAKLEDSAVYLCASSLVGGTSSNTGELFFGEGSRLTVL.

Of note for this clonotype: One junction end disagrees with the germline gene, perhaps due to a read error. CDR3 nucleotide sequence: TGTGCCAGCAGCGTTTTCGACAACGAGCAGTTCTTC. Translation: CASSVFDNEQFF. V usage is TRBV9 and J usage is TRBJ2-1; no clear D. Germline V gives CDR1 SGDLS, CDR2 YYNGEE. The CDR3 loop spans 12 amino acids.

V and J are TRBV20-1 and TRBJ2-7; no reliable D call. Germline V gives CDR1 DFQATT, CDR2 SNEGSKA (reference sequence). Trimming removed 0 bases from V and 2 bases from J, with 11 bases in between. The CDR3 totals 14 residues. As DNA, the CDR3 is TGCAGTGCTAGAGATCGGTCCGGAGCCTACGAGCAGTACTTC. Its translation is CSARDRSGAYEQYF.

There are a few counts of this clonotype. The chain is built from TRBV7-7 and TRBJ2-3, with D possibly being TRBD1 (6 bases). The CDR3 spans 14 residues. CDR1 is SSHAT, CDR2 FNYEAQ, per germline (reference sequence). The V and J ends lost 5 bases and 0 bases respectively, with 9 bases between them. In DNA, the CDR3 is TGTGCCAGCAGCGAGGGACACAGCACAGATACGCAGTATTTT. As protein: CASSEGHSTDTQYF.

In its sample, this clonotype was seen a few times. V gene TRBV27 combines with J gene TRBJ2-7; 10 bases map to TRBD2. From germline, CDR1 is MNHEY and CDR2 SMNVEV (reference sequence). The length of the CDR3 is 13 residues. V lost 6 bases to trimming and J lost 7 bases; unmatched junction nucleotides: 6. CDR3 DNA sequence: TGTGCCAGCAGCCCAGCGGGGGGGCATGAGCAGTACGTC. Translation: CASSPAGGHEQYV.

This clonotype was seen repeatedly, ten times or more. The chain couples TRBV4-3 to TRBJ2-2, with 8 bases lining up with TRBD1. The germline CDR1 and CDR2 sequences are LGHNA and YSLEER. V lost 3 bases and J lost 1; bases outside the gene matches: 4. This CDR3 has 16 residues. The CDR3 here is CASSHRTGLNTGELFF. The CDR3 region has the DNA TGCGCCAGCAGCCATCGGACAGGGTTGAACACCGGGGAGCTGTTTTTT.

In this sample, this clonotype turned up many times. The rearrangement links TRBV7-3 to TRBJ2-5; no definite D call. Germline loops: CDR1 SGHTA, CDR2 FQGTGA. Trimming removed 1 base at V and 4 bases at J, with 7 bases between. The CDR3 consists of 13 residues. CDR3 protein: CASSLNPRETQYF. CDR3 bases: TGTGCCAGCAGCTTAAATCCGCGAGAGACCCAGTACTTC.

This clonotype was seen at least ten times. The V call is TRBV5-1, the J call TRBJ2-3; D gene unclear. Germline V gives CDR1 SGHRS, CDR2 YFSETQ. CDR3 length equals 15 residues. V lost 1 base, J lost 1 base, and 10 bases lay in between. The CDR3 coding sequence is TGCGCCAGCAGCTTGCTCTCTCCCCGCACAGATACGCAGTATTTT. This sequence encodes CASSLLSPRTDTQYF.

The chain combines TRBV6-1 with TRBJ1-2; D uncertain. Trimming shortened V by 3 bases and J by 4 bases, and 12 bases separated the two germline ends. This CDR3 has 14 amino acids. From germline, CDR1 is MNHNS and CDR2 SASEGT. CDR3 bases: TGTGCCAGCAGTGAGACGAATCTGGGCTATGGCTACACCTTC. Protein: CASSETNLGYGYTF.

In this sample, this clonotype turned up a few times. The rearrangement joins TRBV7-2 to TRBJ2-2; 7 positions agree with TRBD2. Germline V gene sequence: CDR1 SGHTA, CDR2 FQGNSA. The length of the CDR3 is 16 residues. J lost 5 bases, V lost 5 bases, and 11 bases had no gene match. CDR3 sequence reads: CASSISGGRGTGELFF. CDR3 sequence (DNA): TGTGCCAGCAGCATTTCGGGGGGTCGGGGAACCGGGGAGCTGTTTTTT.

This chain uses TRBV12-3 or TRBV12-4 with TRBJ1-5; TRBD1 might be the D (6 bases). The CDR3 totals 16 residues. V dropped 3 bases and J dropped 0 bases, with 12 bases sitting between them. The CDR3 loop is CASSFSLGHSNQPQHF. In DNA form, the CDR3 reads TGTGCCAGCAGTTTCTCTTTGGGACATAGCAATCAGCCCCAGCATTTT.

This clonotype occurred a few times. The chain is built from TRBV18 and TRBJ2-5; D gene unclear. The V end was cut by 2 bases, the J end by 10 bases, with 14 bases between. CDR1 is KGHSH, CDR2 LQKENI, per germline. This CDR3 has 13 amino acids. The CDR3 DNA follows: TGTGCCAGCTCACCATCCCAGGCCGAGGACCAGTACTTC. This sequence encodes CASSPSQAEDQYF.

CDR3 region: CASSYRSNTEAFF. CDR3 coding DNA: TGCGCCAGCAGCTACAGATCTAACACTGAAGCTTTCTTT. V gene TRBV5-1 combines with J gene TRBJ1-1, with D uncertain. V lost 3 bases to trimming and J lost 2 bases, with 8 bases between them. Germline values: CDR1 SGHRS, CDR2 YFSETQ. This CDR3 contains 13 residues.

There are many counts of this clonotype. The V gene is TRBV5-5, the J gene TRBJ2-1; D unresolved. Trimming removed 2 bases from V and 9 bases from J, with 15 bases in between. CDR1 SGHKS and CDR2 YYEKEE come from the germline V gene (reference sequence). The CDR3 loop spans 14 amino acids. DNA for the CDR3: TGTGCCAGCAGCTTCGAGAGGCGAGGAACTGAGCAGTTCTTC. Its translation is CASSFERRGTEQFF.

At least ten counts were recorded for this clonotype. The genes are TRBV20-1 and TRBJ1-1; perhaps TRBD1 as D (5 bases). Deletions cut 6 bases from V and 2 bases from J, with 13 bases between. The CDR3 has 13 amino acids. Per germline, CDR1 DFQATT and CDR2 SNEGSKA (reference sequence). CDR3 amino acids: CSAPREVNTEAFF. CDR3 DNA sequence: TGCAGTGCCCCCAGGGAGGTTAACACTGAAGCTTTCTTT.

This clonotype was found a few times. This chain connects TRBV20-1 to TRBJ2-3, with D perhaps assigned TRBD1 or TRBD2 (5 bases each). Trimming cost V 3 bases and J 1 base, with 20 bases left between them. The CDR3 has 17 amino acids. Germline lookup yields CDR1 DFQATT and CDR2 SNEGSKA (reference sequence). The CDR3 DNA follows: TGCAGTGCTAGGGCGGTCGGTGCGAGGGGTGGCACAGATACGCAGTATTTT. Amino acid sequence: CSARAVGARGGTDTQYF.

This clonotype was seen a handful of times. This chain links TRBV7-6 with TRBJ2-7, with 11 bases lining up with TRBD1. The CDR3 is 15 residues long. V shed 5 bases and J 1 base; nucleotides not matched to a gene: 4. Germline V gene sequence: CDR1 SGHVS, CDR2 FNYEAQ. DNA for the CDR3: TGTGCCAGCAGCATCCGGGACAGGGGGTCCTACGAGCAGTACTTC. Its protein product is CASSIRDRGSYEQYF.

This clonotype was counted at least ten times. The chain employs TRBV20-1 and TRBJ2-3; no firm D call. The V gene's germline CDR1 is DFQATT and CDR2 SNEGSKA (reference sequence). V was clipped by 0 bases and J by 6 bases, with 19 bases between them. CDR3 size: 16 residues. CDR3 protein: CSAREIWRLDADTQYF. CDR3 nucleotide sequence: TGCAGTGCTAGAGAAATTTGGCGACTTGACGCGGATACGCAGTATTTT.

Ten or more counts support this clonotype. The chain links TRBV20-1 to TRBJ2-1; D ambiguous. Germline-derived CDR1 and CDR2 are DFQATT and SNEGSKA (reference sequence). The CDR3 is 14 residues long. The germline V and J ends were trimmed by 6 bases and 0 bases, with 12 bases remaining between them. CDR3 protein: CSARDTSSYNEQFF. CDR3 in DNA: TGCAGTGCACGAGACACGAGCTCCTACAATGAGCAGTTCTTC.

Only a few counts were recorded for this clonotype. The gene calls are TRBV6-2 or TRBV6-3 and TRBJ2-1; 9 nucleotides align to TRBD2. Germline V gives CDR1 MNHEY, CDR2 SVGEGT. The CDR3 is 16 residues long. After removal of 5 bases from V and 0 bases from J, the junction contained 5 bases not matched to a gene. The CDR3 bases are TGTGCCAGCAGTATTAGCGGGGGTCCCTCCTACAATGAGCAGTTCTTC. It specifies CASSISGGPSYNEQFF.

This chain joins TRBV7-9 and TRBJ1-1; D uncertain. This CDR3 is built from 9 residues. CDR1 is SEHNR, CDR2 FQNEAQ, per germline (reference sequence). V dropped 5 bases and J dropped 7 bases, with 2 bases sitting between them. The CDR3 nucleotides are TGTGCCAGCAGCCATGAAGCTTTCTTT. Encoded protein: CASSHEAFF.

There are a few counts of this clonotype. The chain carries TRBV12-3 or TRBV12-4 and TRBJ1-5, with D hard to call. The V end was cut by 3 bases, the J end by 2 bases, with 11 bases between. The CDR3 loop spans 15 amino acids. The CDR3, as DNA: TGTGCCAGCAGTTTTGGGTTAGTCGGCAATCAGCCCCAGCATTTT. Its translation: CASSFGLVGNQPQHF.

In DNA, the CDR3 is TGTGCCAGCAGCCAAATCGCCGGGGGGACCTACGAGCAGTACTTC. Translated: CASSQIAGGTYEQYF. The rearrangement joins TRBV7-9 to TRBJ2-7; 7 nucleotides agree with TRBD2. CDR3 length equals 15 residues. Losses at the gene ends were 5 bases for V and 2 bases for J; bases not matched to a gene: 9. CDR1 and CDR2 from the germline V gene are SEHNR and FQNEAQ (reference sequence).

The chain couples TRBV20-1 to TRBJ2-7; 8 positions match TRBD1. V dropped 3 bases and J dropped 0; count of bases not matched to a gene: 7. CDR3 size: 15 residues. Germline V gene lookup returns CDR1 DFQATT and CDR2 SNEGSKA (reference sequence). The CDR3 spells CSARGETGVSYEQYV. Written as DNA, the CDR3 is TGCAGTGCTAGGGGCGAGACAGGGGTCTCCTACGAGCAGTACGTC.

The chain carries TRBV5-1 and TRBJ1-1, with TRBD1 matching over 7 bases. After removal of 0 bases from V and 0 bases from J, the junction contained 5 bases not matched to a gene. In germline, CDR1 is SGHRS, CDR2 YFSETQ. The CDR3 runs to 16 residues. The CDR3 loop is CASSLASTGMNTEAFF. The CDR3 DNA reads TGCGCCAGCAGCTTGGCCTCGACAGGGATGAACACTGAAGCTTTCTTT. The full variable domain, in which reference TRBV5-1 and TRBJ1-1 provide the parts outside the CDR3, is KAGVTQTPRYLIKTRGQQVTLSCSPISGHRSVSWYQQTPGQGLQFLFEYFSETQRNKGNFPGRFSGRQFSNSRSEMNVSTLELGDSALYLCASSLASTGMNTEAFFGQGTRLTVV.

This clonotype was found a few times. This chain uses TRBV5-6 with TRBJ1-6, with D tentatively TRBD1 (5 bases). The CDR3 length is 15 residues. Between the trimmed V and J ends, which lost 1 base and 10 bases, there was a span of 15 bases. Germline lookup yields CDR1 SGHDT and CDR2 YYEEEE. The CDR3: CASSLKGQGGSPLHF. In DNA form, the CDR3 reads TGTGCCAGCAGCTTGAAAGGTCAGGGAGGATCACCCCTCCACTTT. The full variable domain, its missing parts supplied by reference TRBV5-6 and TRBJ1-6, is DAGVTQSPTHLIKTRGQQVTLRCSPKSGHDTVSWYQQALGQGPQFIFQYYEEEERQRGNFPDRFSGHQFPNYSSELNVNALLLGDSALYLCASSLKGQGGSPLHFGNGTRLTVT.

This clonotype was detected only a few times. V gene TRBV20-1 combines with J gene TRBJ2-3; D call uncertain. V was shortened by 6 bases and J by 0 bases, with 19 bases between the two germline ends. The germline CDR1 and CDR2 sequences are DFQATT and SNEGSKA (reference sequence). The CDR3 extends over 16 amino acids. The CDR3 sequence: CSAPPGGSASTDTQYF. In nucleotides, the CDR3 is TGCAGTGCCCCTCCCGGCGGATCTGCTAGCACAGATACGCAGTATTTT.

The sample holds many counts of this clonotype. V is TRBV20-1 and J is TRBJ1-2; the D gene is possibly TRBD1 (6 bases). V was cut by 0 bases and J by 8 bases, with 19 bases left in between. The germline CDR1 and CDR2 sequences are DFQATT and SNEGSKA (reference sequence). CDR3 length equals 15 residues. This chain's CDR3 is CSARDVGATVWGYTF. The CDR3, as DNA: TGCAGTGCTAGAGATGTGGGGGCGACGGTTTGGGGCTACACCTTC.